The TCR beta chain under discussion was sequenced for a study of CD8 T cells in Susac syndrome. RNA amounts of roughly 0.5 to 1 ug underwent reverse transcription with random hexamers. Amplification of TCR beta CDR3 used immunoSEQ multiplex PCR across 54 Vbeta and 13 Jbeta. TCRdb re-derived calls from the immunoSEQ multiplex PCR reads in MiXCR, one entry per CDR3 protein. The sample lists 150,000 to 200,000 distinct CDR3 sequences; around 96% were seen once. In germline, CDR1 is MNHNY, CDR2 SVGAGI (reference sequence). The CDR3 spans 11 residues. V was pared by 2 bases and J by 3 bases, with 1 base between. Regarding the study as a whole: That the number of individuals in its TCR sequencing and HLA analysis was relatively small was acknowledged by the study.

On this clonotype itself: Its target is unknown.

CD8+ and CD4+ T cells from blood underwent TCR beta sequencing, which was carried out in a high-throughput format. CD8+ and CD4+ T cells were negatively isolated; TEMRA cells were FACS-enriched. Sample: CD4+ T cells from PBMCs. The V call is TRBV6-6, the J call TRBJ1-1, with unresolved D. The sequence was obtained from a human donor in good health. Here the CDR3 reads CASSYHTEAFF. CDR3 bases: TGTGCCAGCAGTTACCACACTGAAGCTTTCTTT.